The clone carrying this T cell receptor (beta chain) was found many times. This sample was included in a study of T cells after posttransplantation cyclophosphamide. Profiled with immunoSEQ multiplex PCR; TCRdb holds only in-frame clones, not every one. The record shows approximately 39,000 clones for this sample, with no singletons present. The clonotype was recovered from a man aged 50-59 years in good health, CMV-negative, and a related stem cell transplant donor. Sequenced sample: PBMCs.

In DNA form, the CDR3 reads TGTGCCAGCAGCCGGGACTATAGCACAGATACGCAGTATTTT. It is translated as CASSRDYSTDTQYF. The chain employs TRBV5-4 and TRBJ2-3; 7 bases are a match to TRBD2. CDR1 and CDR2 from the germline V gene are SGHNT and YYREEE (reference sequence). The CDR3 consists of 14 residues. V was pared by 4 bases and J by 0 bases, with 2 bases of the junction left unmatched. The whole variable domain, remainder taken from reference TRBV5-4 and TRBJ2-3, is ETGVTQSPTHLIKTRGQQVTLRCSSQSGHNTVSWYQQALGQGPQFIFQYYREEENGRGNFPPRFSGLQFPNYSSELNVNALELDDSALYLCASSRDYSTDTQYFGPGTRLTVL.